Sequencing of this TCR beta chain was carried out in a study of T cells in localized non-small cell lung cancer. Notes on the study in general: The study found T cell clonality highest in uninvolved adjacent lung, above tumor.

Produced via immunoSEQ multiplex PCR; TCRdb's table is partial and in-frame only. This table has 20,000 to 30,000 clones, 85% to 90% appearing once. On this clone itself: Its antigen is unidentified.

From germline, CDR1 is LGHNA and CDR2 YSLEER. V lost 1 base and J lost 7, with 16 bases in between. The CDR3 extends over 16 amino acids. The sequences come from peripheral blood, collected before any cancer treatment. The rearrangement uses TRBV4-3 and TRBJ1-4, with D possibly being TRBD1 (6 bases). The sequence derives from a woman aged 35 to 70 with stage I lung adenocarcinoma. The CDR3 sequence: CASSQVGGRDGEKLFF. The DNA for the CDR3 is TGCGCCAGCAGCCAAGTGGGGGGGCGGGACGGTGAAAAACTGTTTTTT.